The rows below give T cell receptor beta chains drawn from one sample of a study of cytomegalovirus exposure and HLA in healthy donors. Here immunoSEQ multiplex PCR was the method, and the copy in TCRdb shows in-frame clones only, minus some. The data hold 150,000 to 200,000 clones, with roughly 72% observed a single time. The sample taken for sequencing was PBMCs. These receptors all come from a young man in good health and CMV-seronegative. Each CDR3 is given with its conserved first and last residue. The D gene is left open where the match is weak. Size is stated for part of the rows, as once, few or many counts, or as a class when the clone is expanded.

CDR3	DNA	J	size	length	D	V
CAISRDRDQPQHF	TGTGCCATCTCTCGCGACAGGGACCAGCCCCAGCATTTT	TRBJ1-5	NA	13	TRBD1	TRBV10-3
CASSYISGNTEAFF	TGTGCCAGCAGTTACATTTCGGGGAACACTGAAGCTTTCTTT	TRBJ1-1	NA	14	NA	TRBV6-5
CASSRNSGTSGTNEQYF	TGCGCCAGCAGCCGGAATTCCGGGACTAGCGGGACCAACGAGCAGTACTTC	TRBJ2-7	NA	17	TRBD2	TRBV5-1
CASQGGRAGNTIYF	TGTGCCAGCCAAGGGGGCAGGGCTGGAAACACCATATATTTT	TRBJ1-3	once	14	TRBD1	TRBV28
CASRVQSFPLHF	TGTGCCAGCAGGGTCCAGTCTTTCCCCCTCCACTTT	TRBJ1-6	NA	12	NA	TRBV2
CASSEAGTSGTYEQYF	TGTGCCAGCAGTGAGGCCGGGACTAGCGGTACCTACGAGCAGTACTTC	TRBJ2-7	NA	16	TRBD2	TRBV27
CASSERAGDVGPQYF	TGCGCCAGCAGCGAGAGGGCAGGGGATGTGGGGCCCCAGTACTTC	TRBJ2-5	NA	15	NA	TRBV10-1
CATDLSGEGSYEQYF	TGTGCCACCGACCTTAGCGGGGAAGGGAGCTACGAGCAGTACTTC	TRBJ2-7	NA	15	TRBD2	TRBV10-3
CAISGGQGTANYGYTF	TGTGCCATCAGTGGGGGACAGGGGACAGCTAACTATGGCTACACCTTC	TRBJ1-2	NA	16	TRBD1	TRBV10-3
CASRELSSYNEQFF	TGCGCCAGCAGAGAACTATCCTCCTACAATGAGCAGTTCTTC	TRBJ2-1	NA	14	NA	TRBV4-1
CASSSPSGTSGLEQFF	TGTGCCAGCAGTTCCCCGTCCGGGACTAGTGGTCTTGAGCAGTTCTTC	TRBJ2-1	few	16	TRBD2	TRBV27
CASSLWSSGRLNEQFF	TGTGCCAGCAGCCTCTGGAGTAGCGGGAGATTGAATGAGCAGTTCTTC	TRBJ2-1	NA	16	TRBD2	TRBV7-9
CASSQGVNTGGLFF	TGTGCCAGCAGTCAAGGAGTGAACACCGGGGGGCTGTTTTTT	TRBJ2-2	NA	14	NA	TRBV2
CASSLGTSGSNEQFF	TGCGCCAGCAGCTTGGGGACTAGCGGGAGTAATGAGCAGTTCTTC	TRBJ2-1	NA	15	TRBD2	TRBV5-1
CASSQGTGLTEAFF	TGTGCCAGCAGCCAAGGGACAGGGCTCACTGAAGCTTTCTTT	TRBJ1-1	NA	14	TRBD1	TRBV14
CAPTSGSLRETQYF	TGCGCCCCCACGAGCGGGAGTCTGCGAGAGACCCAGTACTTC	TRBJ2-5	few	14	TRBD2	TRBV5-1
CASSFPRGSQGSELYNEQFF	TGCGCCAGCAGCTTCCCTCGCGGGAGTCAGGGGTCCGAGCTTTACAATGAGCAGTTCTTC	TRBJ2-1	once	20	NA	TRBV5-1